The clone carrying this TCR beta chain was observed a few times. Profiled with immunoSEQ multiplex PCR; TCRdb holds only in-frame clones, not every one. The sample lists about 150,000 clones; around 90% were seen once. The data are from a study of control samples from healthy donors and cancer patients. The germline V and J ends were trimmed by 3 bases and 6 bases, with 15 bases remaining between them. The CDR3 is 15 amino acids. Germline V lookup: CDR1 MGHRA, CDR2 YSYEKL. Sequenced sample: blood. The sequence derives from a woman in her 30s in good health. The rearrangement uses TRBV4-1 and TRBJ1-5, with D possibly being TRBD1 (5 bases). CDR3 in amino acids: CASSQGYVGGQPQHF. For the CDR3, the DNA is TGCGCCAGCAGCCAGGGATATGTCGGGGGTCAGCCCCAGCATTTT.